Below, 3 T cell receptor beta chains from the same sample are listed, as sequenced in a study of T cell responses to AZD1222 COVID-19 vaccine. TCRdb's table, derived via immunoSEQ multiplex PCR, lists solely in-frame clones and lacks some. Among 120,000 or so clones listed, 88% were seen once. The source material was peripheral blood, sampled on day 0 of AZD1222 vaccination. These receptors came from an adult in good health.

V is TRBV27 and J is TRBJ2-5; 9 bases are shared with TRBD1. The ends lost 6 bases at V and 3 bases at J; junction bases unmatched: 5. CDR3 length equals 14 residues. Germline CDR1 and CDR2: MNHEY and SMNVEV (reference sequence). The CDR3 sequence is CASSPWTGEETQYF. The CDR3 DNA sequence: TGTGCCAGCAGCCCTTGGACAGGGGAAGAGACCCAGTACTTC.

This CDR3 reads CASSPLGVGGENEQFF. For the CDR3, the DNA is TGTGCCAGCAGCCCGCTAGGGGTAGGCGGGGAAAATGAGCAGTTCTTC. The chain recombines TRBV14 with TRBJ2-1; D is possibly TRBD2 (6 bases). Trimming pared 4 bases from V and 7 bases from J, leaving 20 bases between. From germline, CDR1 is SGHDN and CDR2 FVKESK. The CDR3 loop spans 16 amino acids.

The chain recombines TRBV7-2 with TRBJ2-7, with 16 bases aligning to TRBD2. The CDR3 loop spans 13 amino acids. Trimming cost V 3 bases and J 12 bases; bases outside gene matches: 2. Germline loops: CDR1 SGHTA, CDR2 FQGNSA. CDR3 sequence reads: CASSFGTSGRVYF. The CDR3 nucleotides read TGTGCCAGCAGCTTTGGGACTAGCGGGAGGGTGTACTTC.